The clone carrying this T cell receptor (beta chain) has at least ten counts. TCRdb re-analysed the 5' RACE reads in MiXCR, keeping a single row per CDR3 protein. The sample consists of about 470,000 distinct CDR3 sequences, 24% of them appearing once. This record comes from a study of identical twins. Losses at the gene ends were 0 bases for V and 10 bases for J; bases not matched to a gene: 12. This CDR3 contains 15 residues. From germline, CDR1 is SGHKS and CDR2 YYEKEE (reference sequence). The data also belong to a second study, concerning T cells expressing NK-cell markers. This second study notes: Investigators obtained TCR beta repertoires from sorted CD3+CD56+NKG2C+, CD3+CD56+NKG2C- and CD3+CD56-NKG2C+ T cells. A range of roughly 1.0-7.0% of CD8+ T cells consisted of dominant NKG2C+ clonotypes in a handful of donors. A few donors showed these clonotypes also leading the CD3+CD56-NKG2C+ fraction. There remained a lack of clarity about HCMV specificity of expanded NKG2C+ T cell clones.

Sequencing input: CD4+ T cells sorted from blood. The TCR comes from a woman under 30 in good health. The chain recombines TRBV5-5 with TRBJ2-7; 8 positions match TRBD1. CDR3 loop: CASSLGLGQVPLQYF. In nucleotides, the CDR3 is TGTGCCAGCAGCTTGGGTCTGGGACAGGTTCCTTTACAGTACTTC.